What follows is one T cell receptor (beta chain) and its context. The CDR3 totals 18 residues. Germline values: CDR1 MNHNS, CDR2 SASEGT. Trimming took off 2 bases at V and 1 base at J, with 21 bases between the two ends. The data belong to a study of CD8+ T cells in alopecia areata. As the sequencing template, cDNA was produced by extracting RNA and reverse transcribing it. Libraries were prepared by immunoSEQ multiplex PCR; TCRdb keeps only in-frame clonotypes and omits some of them. The sample has about 150,000 clones, around 87% seen once. The rearrangement joins TRBV6-1 to TRBJ2-7, with D unresolved. This receptor was identified in a human donor with alopecia areata. The sample here was CD8+ T cells sorted from blood, taken at week 0. Here the CDR3 DNA reads TGTGCCAGCAGTGAATCATGGCTCCTATCCAGTACGTCCTACGAGCAGTACTTC. Encoded protein: CASSESWLLSSTSYEQYF.